This T cell receptor beta chain appears in the sequencing data of a study of blood T cells in healthy people across ages. Per germline, CDR1 SGHVS and CDR2 FQNEAQ. The V gene end was trimmed by 2 bases and the J gene end by 0 bases; junction bases not matched to a gene: 8. The CDR3 totals 20 residues. Primed by a sample-barcoded 5' primer and a J-beta primer mix, a second PCR proceeded for roughly 6 to 12 cycles. TCRdb ran MiXCR on the 5' RACE reads and lists one entry per CDR3 protein. The sample carries about 1,400,000 distinct CDR3 sequences, roughly 59% recorded once. This clonotype has a handful of counts.

The sequencing sample was made of blood. This receptor was obtained from a man aged 18 to 29 in good health. The gene calls are TRBV7-8 and TRBJ2-1, with 15 bases that match TRBD2. The CDR3 sequence is CASSLQRTSGRAVSYNEQFF. The CDR3 DNA sequence: TGTGCCAGCAGCTTACAGAGGACTAGCGGGAGGGCCGTCTCCTACAATGAGCAGTTCTTC.